The rows below give T cell receptor beta chains drawn from one sample of a study of CD8 T cells in Susac syndrome. TCRdb reprocessed the immunoSEQ multiplex PCR reads via MiXCR and lists one record per CDR3 protein. This sample has about 100,000 distinct CDR3 sequences, with 95% found just once. Sequenced sample: CD8+ T cells from PBMCs. These receptors originate from a human donor with Susac syndrome. The CDR3 runs from the conserved cysteine through the conserved F or W.

j_gene: TRBJ1-5; v_gene: TRBV25-1; CDR3aa: CASRGDGLNQPQHF
j_gene: TRBJ2-7; v_gene: TRBV3-1; CDR3aa: CASSQEARDEQYF
j_gene: TRBJ2-1; v_gene: TRBV20-1; CDR3aa: CSARPLNEQFF
j_gene: TRBJ2-3; v_gene: TRBV6-1; CDR3aa: CASSEGQGSDTQYF
j_gene: TRBJ2-7; v_gene: TRBV29-1; CDR3aa: CSVEGGQGSYEQYF
j_gene: TRBJ2-7; v_gene: TRBV28; CDR3aa: CASSLTGASYEQYF
j_gene: TRBJ2-5; v_gene: TRBV2; CDR3aa: CASSHSRGVVQGATLPETQYF
j_gene: TRBJ2-5; v_gene: TRBV2; CDR3aa: CASTTLGQTQYF
j_gene: TRBJ2-2; v_gene: TRBV12-3/TRBV12-4; CDR3aa: CASSLWPDSANTGELFF
j_gene: TRBJ2-3; v_gene: TRBV29-1; CDR3aa: CSVYSGDRRSF
j_gene: TRBJ2-1; v_gene: TRBV20-1; CDR3aa: CSEWAGNEQFF
j_gene: TRBJ1-2; v_gene: TRBV4-1; CDR3aa: CASSQLPAGGYGYTF
j_gene: TRBJ2-7; v_gene: TRBV28; CDR3aa: CASSHEDYEQYF
j_gene: TRBJ1-2; v_gene: TRBV3-1; CDR3aa: CASSQEERGTSNYGYTF
j_gene: TRBJ2-7; v_gene: TRBV29-1; CDR3aa: CSVAAGEAYEQYF
j_gene: TRBJ1-3; v_gene: TRBV12-3/TRBV12-4; CDR3aa: CASNRDREAGNTIYF
j_gene: TRBJ2-2; v_gene: TRBV20-1; CDR3aa: CSARAGTGLTGELFF
j_gene: TRBJ2-6; v_gene: TRBV14; CDR3aa: CASSHRVGGAGANVLTF
j_gene: TRBJ1-2; v_gene: TRBV3-1; CDR3aa: CASSQDRIGVYGYTF
j_gene: TRBJ2-5; v_gene: TRBV25-1; CDR3aa: CASSSLYQETQYF
j_gene: TRBJ2-5; v_gene: TRBV28; CDR3aa: CASSPPMETQYF
j_gene: TRBJ1-1; v_gene: TRBV4-1; CDR3aa: CASSQAQGAGPEAFF
j_gene: TRBJ2-5; v_gene: TRBV25-1; CDR3aa: CASSARLARETQYF
j_gene: TRBJ2-1; v_gene: TRBV20-1; CDR3aa: CSASPTNEQFF
j_gene: TRBJ2-3; v_gene: TRBV7-9; CDR3aa: CASTPEGITDTQYF
j_gene: TRBJ2-5; v_gene: TRBV5-4; CDR3aa: CASSSAGVQETQYF
j_gene: TRBJ2-2; v_gene: TRBV15; CDR3aa: CATSRVTGWNTGELFF
j_gene: TRBJ1-1; v_gene: TRBV14; CDR3aa: CASSQYSGSGTEAFF
j_gene: TRBJ2-7; v_gene: TRBV20-1; CDR3aa: CSATRGGSSYEQYF
j_gene: TRBJ1-2; v_gene: TRBV23-1; CDR3aa: CASSQRALVANYGYTF
j_gene: TRBJ2-7; v_gene: TRBV5-1; CDR3aa: CASSFSGAEQYF
j_gene: TRBJ2-7; v_gene: TRBV6-5; CDR3aa: CASGLAGTYEQYF
j_gene: TRBJ2-7; v_gene: TRBV12-3/TRBV12-4; CDR3aa: CASSPGQGRYEQYF
j_gene: TRBJ2-1; v_gene: TRBV9; CDR3aa: CASRGEGREQFF
j_gene: TRBJ2-1; v_gene: TRBV4-1; CDR3aa: CASSQDPDGNEQFF
j_gene: TRBJ1-5; v_gene: TRBV12-3/TRBV12-4; CDR3aa: CASSLGDNQPQHF
j_gene: TRBJ1-1; v_gene: TRBV12-3/TRBV12-4; CDR3aa: CASSRTGMAFF
j_gene: TRBJ2-3; v_gene: TRBV4-1; CDR3aa: CASSTRGGRGPDTQYF
j_gene: TRBJ1-4; v_gene: TRBV6-5; CDR3aa: CASSYQALGEKLFF
j_gene: TRBJ2-5; v_gene: TRBV29-1; CDR3aa: CSVTAGTSFQETQYF
j_gene: TRBJ2-1; v_gene: TRBV9; CDR3aa: CASSVGGRGQYEQFF
j_gene: TRBJ2-5; v_gene: TRBV5-1; CDR3aa: CASSSHIDRWTPQETQYF
j_gene: TRBJ2-7; v_gene: TRBV20-1; CDR3aa: CSAKGASGSSYEQYF
j_gene: TRBJ2-1; v_gene: TRBV6-5; CDR3aa: CASSYGGSRNEQFF